The 14 T cell receptor beta chains listed next were all sequenced from one sample in a study of blood T cells in healthy people across ages. Sample-barcoded 5' priming and a J-beta primer mix drove a second PCR of roughly 6 to 12 cycles. From the 5' RACE reads, TCRdb called clonotypes with MiXCR, one entry per CDR3 protein. Among about 780,000 distinct CDR3 sequences listed, more than 35% were seen once. Source material: blood. The receptors derive from a man at least 80 years old in good health.

Note on this clonotype: The germline gene is not matched at one end of the junction; a read error may be the cause. The V call is TRBV28, the J call TRBJ2-3; D call uncertain. This CDR3 is built from 14 residues. Germline V gene lookup returns CDR1 MDHEN and CDR2 SYDVKM. The CDR3 sequence is CASGSTPSTDTQYF. Here the CDR3 DNA reads TGTGCCAGCGGTTCGACTCCCAGCACGGATACGCAGTATTTT.

The table lists this clonotype with a few counts. For the CDR3, the DNA is TGCAGTGCTGCTAGCGGGAGGGCCGCAGATACGCAGTATTTT. This encodes CSAASGRAADTQYF. The chain combines TRBV20-1 with TRBJ2-3, with 12 bases that match TRBD2. V lost 5 bases to trimming and J lost 4 bases; unmatched junction nucleotides: 4. CDR3 length equals 14 residues. Germline CDR1 is DFQATT and CDR2 is SNEGSKA (reference sequence).

This clonotype was counted between two and nine times. CDR3 residues: CSMYRGLAGEQFF. The CDR3 DNA sequence: TGCAGTATGTACAGGGGCCTCGCCGGAGAGCAGTTCTTC. The V gene is TRBV29-1, the J gene TRBJ2-1; 7 nucleotides agree with TRBD1. The CDR3 spans 13 residues. CDR1 SQVTM and CDR2 ANQGSEA come from the germline V gene.

The chain links TRBV5-1 to TRBJ1-6, with D perhaps matching TRBD1 (5 bases). This CDR3 spans 15 amino acids. From germline, CDR1 is SGHRS and CDR2 YFSETQ. V was shortened by 3 bases and J by 7 bases, with 14 bases between the two germline ends. Here the CDR3 reads CASSSGGDWNSPLHF. The CDR3 nucleotides are TGCGCCAGCAGCTCGGGTGGGGACTGGAATTCACCCCTCCACTTT. The full variable domain, with the rest looked up from reference TRBV5-1 and TRBJ1-6, is KAGVTQTPRYLIKTRGQQVTLSCSPISGHRSVSWYQQTPGQGLQFLFEYFSETQRNKGNFPGRFSGRQFSNSRSEMNVSTLELGDSALYLCASSSGGDWNSPLHFGNGTRLTVT.

This clonotype was seen a handful of times. V gene TRBV7-9 combines with J gene TRBJ1-1; D is possibly TRBD1 (6 bases). The CDR3 runs 14 residues. Germline lookup yields CDR1 SEHNR and CDR2 FQNEAQ (reference sequence). V was shortened by 5 bases and J by 5 bases, with 15 bases between the two germline ends. CDR3 loop: CASSRGGGWTEAFF. CDR3 bases: TGTGCCAGCAGCCGCGGAGGGGGTTGGACTGAAGCTTTCTTT.

The V call is TRBV7-2, the J call TRBJ2-5, with 12 bases that match TRBD2. Trimming removed 2 bases from V and 5 bases from J; junction bases left unmatched: 15. The CDR3 consists of 19 residues. The germline gives CDR1 SGHTA, CDR2 FQGNSA. The CDR3 protein is CASSLTTVPSGRARETQYF. DNA for the CDR3: TGTGCCAGCAGCTTAACGACCGTGCCTAGCGGGAGGGCCCGGGAGACCCAGTACTTC.

This chain connects TRBV29-1 to TRBJ2-5; 8 bases map to TRBD1. Germline loops: CDR1 SQVTM, CDR2 ANQGSEA. The CDR3 extends over 11 amino acids. Trimming at V came to 7 bases and at J to 11 bases, leaving 9 bases not matched to a gene. The CDR3 nucleotides are TGCAGCGCCGACGACAGGGGAGAGCAGTACTTC. Translated, it gives CSADDRGEQYF. Looking up the rest from reference TRBV29-1 and TRBJ2-5 gives the full variable domain: SAVISQKPSRDICQRGTSLTIQCQVDSQVTMMFWYRQQPGQSLTLIATANQGSEATYESGFVIDKFPISRPNLTFSTLTVSNMSPEDSSIYLCSADDRGEQYFGPGTRLLVL.

In the case of this clonotype: A much larger clone is a single base away; this may be a read error. The gene calls are TRBV14 and TRBJ2-1, with 14 bases aligning to TRBD2. CDR1 and CDR2 from the germline V gene are SGHDN and FVKESK. The CDR3 totals 16 residues. The V and J ends lost 4 bases and 12 bases, in that order; junction bases with no gene match: 11. CDR3 in DNA: TGTGCCAGCAGCCGAGTTCGACTAGCGGGAGGGCGCGTGCAGTTCTTC. Protein: CASSRVRLAGGRVQFF.

The chain links TRBV12-3 or TRBV12-4 to TRBJ2-7; D may be TRBD1 (5 bases). The CDR3 is 15 residues long. The V end lost 3 bases, the J end lost 6 bases, and 18 bases lay between the germline ends. CDR3 DNA sequence: TGTGCCAGCAGTTTCAGTCCCCAGGGCAGCCGCGAGCAGTACTTC. Translation gives CASSFSPQGSREQYF.

This clonotype was recorded a few times. The chain has TRBV5-1 and TRBJ2-1, with 11 bases aligning to TRBD1. The length of the CDR3 is 18 residues. Germline CDR1 and CDR2: SGHRS and YFSETQ. V shed 0 bases and J 0 bases; nucleotides not matched to a gene: 5. CDR3 protein: CASSLEGQGASSYNEQFF. The CDR3 coding sequence is TGCGCCAGCAGCTTGGAAGGACAGGGGGCCAGCTCCTACAATGAGCAGTTCTTC.

A few counts support this clonotype. The V gene is TRBV20-1, the J gene TRBJ2-7; 11 bases agree with TRBD1. Germline V gives CDR1 DFQATT, CDR2 SNEGSKA (reference sequence). V lost 2 bases to trimming and J lost 6 bases; unmatched junction nucleotides: 6. This CDR3 region has 14 residues. This CDR3 reads CSARLGQGAGEQYF. For the CDR3, the DNA is TGCAGTGCTAGACTAGGACAGGGGGCGGGCGAGCAGTACTTC.

This clonotype was observed a few times. This chain connects TRBV12-3 or TRBV12-4 to TRBJ2-3; D is unresolved. Trimming removed 2 bases from V and 7 bases from J, with 4 bases in between. CDR3 length: 11 amino acids. The CDR3 reads CASSLTNTQYF. CDR3 sequence (DNA): TGTGCCAGCAGTTTAACAAATACGCAGTATTTT.

In its sample, this clonotype was seen a few times. This rearrangement joins TRBV5-1 to TRBJ2-5; perhaps D is TRBD1 or TRBD2 (7 bases each). V dropped 6 bases and J dropped 4 bases, with 13 bases sitting between them. CDR1 and CDR2 from the germline V gene are SGHRS and YFSETQ. This CDR3 is 13 amino acids long. DNA for the CDR3: TGCGCCAGCAAGTCAGGGGGGGGAGAGACCCAGTACTTC. Translating gives CASKSGGGETQYF.

Only a few counts were recorded for this clonotype. J is TRBJ2-3 and V is TRBV7-2, with 8 positions matching TRBD1. The CDR3 extends over 16 amino acids. The germline CDR1 and CDR2 sequences are SGHTA and FQGNSA. Trimming cost V 4 bases and J 2 bases; bases outside gene matches: 8. CDR3 nucleotide sequence: TGTGCCAGCAGCTCCCTCACAGGGGGAATCACAGATACGCAGTATTTT. Protein sequence: CASSSLTGGITDTQYF.